What follows are 16 T cell receptor beta chains derived from one specimen sequenced in a study of blood T cell repertoires in COVID-19. The protocol was immunoSEQ multiplex PCR, while the TCRdb copy is restricted to in-frame clones and leaves out a portion. The table records roughly 120,000 clones, 82% of them present only once. The sequenced material came from peripheral blood. The origin of the receptors is a human donor in a cohort sampled during active COVID-19.

This chain uses TRBV6-5 with TRBJ2-7; 8 bases fit TRBD1. The V segment lost 0 bases and the J segment 3 bases; nucleotides outside the gene matches: 7. From germline, CDR1 is MNHEY and CDR2 SVGAGI. The CDR3 sequence is 16 residues long. The CDR3 DNA reads as TGTGCCAGCAGTTACTCGGGGCCCGGGACAGGCTACGAGCAGTACTTC. This translates into CASSYSGPGTGYEQYF.

V and J are TRBV3-1 (or the pseudogene TRBV3-2) and TRBJ2-7, with 10 positions matching TRBD1. The CDR3 spans 15 residues. J was trimmed by 9 bases and V by 6 bases; bases with no gene match: 14. Germline CDR1 LGHDT, CDR2 YNNKEL (reference sequence). CDR3 sequence: CASSSFGTGDPWQYF. CDR3 coding DNA: TGTGCCAGCAGTTCCTTCGGGACAGGGGATCCTTGGCAGTACTTC.

J is TRBJ2-2 and V is TRBV5-4; 14 bases fit TRBD2. This CDR3 has 17 residues. Trimming cost V 5 bases and J 1 base; bases outside gene matches: 4. CDR1 is SGHNT, CDR2 YYREEE, per germline (reference sequence). The CDR3 coding sequence is TGTGCCAGCAGAAACGGACTAGCGGGGGGGAACACCGGGGAGCTGTTTTTT. The encoded protein is CASRNGLAGGNTGELFF.

The CDR3 protein is CASSYWLAGSTDTQYF. CDR3 DNA: TGTGCCAGCAGTTACTGGCTAGCGGGGAGCACAGATACGCAGTATTTT. The chain uses TRBV6-6 and TRBJ2-3, with 9 bases that match TRBD2. Trimming took 1 base from V and 0 from J; bases not matched to a gene: 2. This CDR3 has 16 amino acids. Germline assignment: CDR1 MNHNY and CDR2 SVGAGI (reference sequence).

This chain links TRBV28 with TRBJ2-3; possibly TRBD2 for D (6 bases). The CDR3 extends over 17 amino acids. Germline V gene data show CDR1 as MDHEN and CDR2 as SYDVKM. The V gene lost 7 bases and the J gene lost 3 bases, with 23 bases spanning the gap. CDR3 nucleotides: TGTGCCAGCACCTCTCCCGGACGGGACGGGGGAACAGATACGCAGTATTTT. Its protein is CASTSPGRDGGTDTQYF.

Only a few counts were recorded for this clone. The rearrangement links TRBV4-2 to TRBJ1-2; 9 bases line up with TRBD1. J was trimmed by 8 bases and V by 5 bases; bases with no gene match: 6. Germline V lookup: CDR1 LGHNA, CDR2 YNFKEQ. This CDR3 has 13 amino acids. The CDR3 region is CASSAGTGYGYTF. In nucleotides, the CDR3 is TGTGCCAGCAGCGCCGGGACAGGGTACGGCTACACCTTC.

The V call is TRBV12-3 or TRBV12-4, the J call TRBJ2-7, with a weak D call TRBD1 (5 bases). V was cut by 6 bases and J by 5 bases, with 11 bases left in between. There are 12 residues in the CDR3. The CDR3 reads CASRQGVDEQYF. The CDR3 DNA reads TGTGCCAGCAGGCAAGGGGTCGACGAGCAGTACTTC.

The genes are TRBV19 and TRBJ1-1, with 10 bases that match TRBD1. With 7 bases clipped from V and 8 bases from J, the junction kept 16 bases outside the gene matches. There are 16 residues in the CDR3. Per germline, CDR1 LNHDA and CDR2 SQIVND (reference sequence). In DNA form, the CDR3 reads TGTGCCAGTATTGGCCGCGCATGGGACAGGGGCCGGGAAGCTTTCTTT. The encoded protein is CASIGRAWDRGREAFF.

The chain recombines TRBV9 with TRBJ2-2, with D possibly TRBD2 on 6 matching bases. V dropped 5 bases and J dropped 1 base, with 9 bases sitting between them. This CDR3 spans 14 amino acids. Per germline, CDR1 SGDLS and CDR2 YYNGEE. The CDR3 region is CASRNGGNTGELFF. The CDR3 DNA follows: TGTGCCAGCAGAAACGGGGGGAACACCGGGGAGCTGTTTTTT.

The V call is TRBV19, the J call TRBJ2-1, with D perhaps TRBD2 (7 bases). The CDR3 contains 12 residues. V lost 7 bases and J 8 bases, leaving 12 bases between the germline ends. Germline CDR1 and CDR2: LNHDA and SQIVND (reference sequence). The CDR3: CASMGGGHEQFF. The CDR3 nucleotides are TGTGCCAGTATGGGGGGGGGCCATGAGCAGTTCTTC.

This chain links TRBV2 with TRBJ1-5; TRBD1 matches at 9 bases. The J segment lost 7 bases and the V segment lost 8 bases, leaving 9 bases of the junction unmatched. Looked up from germline, CDR1 is SNHLY and CDR2 is FYNNEI. The CDR3 spans 14 residues. CDR3 nucleotide sequence: TGTGCCAGCGGGTTACAGGGGGCGGGACAGCCCCAGCATTTT. Its translation is CASGLQGAGQPQHF.

The rearrangement joins TRBV3-1 (or the pseudogene TRBV3-2) to TRBJ1-6, with 7 bases matching TRBD1. Germline CDR1 LGHDT, CDR2 YNNKEL (reference sequence). V lost 1 base to trimming and J lost 6 bases; unmatched junction nucleotides: 0. CDR3 length: 14 residues. Here the CDR3 reads CASSQGQGNSPLHF. CDR3 DNA sequence: TGTGCCAGCAGCCAAGGACAGGGTAATTCACCCCTCCACTTT.

This clone has only one observation. The V call is TRBV10-3, the J call TRBJ2-7; 11 bases are a match to TRBD1. Germline values: CDR1 ENHRY, CDR2 SYGVKD. This CDR3 region has 14 residues. V was pared by 2 bases and J by 5 bases, with 2 bases of the junction left unmatched. The CDR3 region has the DNA TGTGCCATCAGTGAGGGACAGGGGGCCAACGAGCAGTACTTC. It codes for CAISEGQGANEQYF.

This clone was seen a single time. The genes are TRBV4-1 and TRBJ2-5; 12 bases are shared with TRBD1. Germline V lookup: CDR1 MGHRA, CDR2 YSYEKL. The CDR3 extends over 16 amino acids. V lost 2 bases and J lost 5; bases outside the gene matches: 6. The CDR3, as DNA: TGCGCCAGCAGCCAACCGGGACAGGGGGCGAGGGAGACCCAGTACTTC. This sequence encodes CASSQPGQGARETQYF.

The gene calls are TRBV9 and TRBJ2-1; no reliable D call. V lost 0 bases to trimming and J lost 4 bases, with 11 bases between them. CDR3 length equals 15 residues. Per the germline V gene, CDR1 is SGDLS and CDR2 is YYNGEE. The CDR3 DNA is TGTGCCAGCAGCGTAGTTCGCGTCGTTTACAATGAGCAGTTCTTC. It encodes CASSVVRVVYNEQFF.

This rearrangement joins TRBV7-9 to TRBJ1-2; TRBD1 agrees at 7 bases. The CDR3 totals 14 residues. V shed 5 bases and J 4 bases; nucleotides not matched to a gene: 7. Germline CDR1 and CDR2: SEHNR and FQNEAQ (reference sequence). The chain's CDR3 is CASSPTGVGYGYTF. In nucleotides, the CDR3 is TGTGCCAGCAGCCCTACAGGGGTCGGCTATGGCTACACCTTC.